One sample yielded the 20 T cell receptor beta chains listed below, sequenced in a study of T-cell reconstitution after alpha-beta-depleted transplantation in children. Unique molecular identifiers were incorporated when the TCRbeta library was constructed. TCRdb used MiXCR to reprocess the PCR reads, holding one entry per CDR3 protein. The data show around 370,000 distinct CDR3 sequences, about a sixth seen once. The sample consisted of PBMCs, mostly from graft donor cells, taken 360 days after TCRalphabeta/CD19-depleted stem cell transplant. These receptors were obtained from a male patient aged 2 to 10 who had a stem cell transplant for acute lymphoblastic leukemia, so the T cells may come from the graft donor.

At least ten counts were recorded for this clonotype. The chain uses TRBV9 and TRBJ2-1; TRBD2 agrees at 9 bases. This CDR3 is built from 15 residues. Trimming took 4 bases from V and 8 from J; bases not matched to a gene: 10. Germline CDR1 and CDR2: SGDLS and YYNGEE. CDR3 DNA sequence: TGTGCCAGCAGCCCAAGGGGGACTAGCTGGGATGAGCAGTTCTTC. Translating gives CASSPRGTSWDEQFF.

The rearrangement joins TRBV4-3 to TRBJ2-1; a possible D gene is TRBD1 (6 bases). The germline gives CDR1 LGHNA, CDR2 YSLEER. V gave up 2 bases and J gave up 9 bases, with 14 bases separating them. This CDR3 has 14 residues. CDR3 residues: CASSQQRQGGEQFF. In DNA form, the CDR3 reads TGCGCCAGCAGCCAACAACGACAAGGGGGTGAGCAGTTCTTC.

The CDR3 region is CASRRTDTSYEQYF. Written as DNA, the CDR3 is TGTGCCAGCAGACGGACGGACACTTCCTACGAGCAGTACTTC. The V and J genes are TRBV28 and TRBJ2-7, with D perhaps matching TRBD1 (5 bases). The CDR3 spans 14 residues. The germline gives CDR1 MDHEN, CDR2 SYDVKM. With 6 bases removed from V and 1 base from J, the gap between germline ends came to 13 bases. The full variable domain, completed using reference TRBV28 and TRBJ2-7, is DVKVTQSSRYLVKRTGEKVFLECVQDMDHENMFWYRQDPGLGLRLIYFSYDVKMKEKGDIPEGYSVSREKKERFSLILESASTNQTSMYLCASRRTDTSYEQYFGPGTRLTVT.

This clonotype was observed a handful of times. V usage is TRBV4-3 and J usage is TRBJ2-7; D gene unclear. The CDR3 runs 14 residues. Trimming removed 0 bases from V and 3 bases from J, with 9 bases in between. From germline, CDR1 is LGHNA and CDR2 YSLEER. Here the CDR3 reads CASSQDKAYYEQYF. As DNA, the CDR3 is TGCGCCAGCAGCCAAGATAAGGCGTACTACGAGCAGTACTTC.

The table lists this clonotype with a few counts. V is TRBV5-4 and J is TRBJ2-3; D remains ambiguous. This CDR3 has 15 amino acids. The germline V gene encodes CDR1 SGHNT and CDR2 YYREEE (reference sequence). Trimming removed 1 base at V and 2 bases at J, with 11 bases between. The CDR3 DNA sequence: TGTGCCAGCAGCTTGCCGTCAGCCCTCACAGATACGCAGTATTTT. Translation gives CASSLPSALTDTQYF.

The rearrangement links TRBV9 to TRBJ1-1; D is unresolved. This CDR3 region has 15 residues. Germline V lookup: CDR1 SGDLS, CDR2 YYNGEE. With 0 bases removed from V and 1 base from J, the gap between germline ends came to 10 bases. CDR3 sequence reads: CASSVEARGNTEAFF. CDR3 DNA sequence: TGTGCCAGCAGCGTAGAAGCTAGAGGGAACACTGAAGCTTTCTTT.

The chain couples TRBV5-1 to TRBJ1-6, with D possibly matching TRBD1 (5 bases). Germline loops: CDR1 SGHRS, CDR2 YFSETQ. V was cut by 4 bases and J by 7 bases, with 15 bases left in between. The CDR3 consists of 15 residues. The CDR3 coding sequence is TGCGCCAGCAGCCTCCCGGGACGGATGAATTCACCCCTCCACTTT. Residues: CASSLPGRMNSPLHF.

This clonotype was observed a few times. The chain uses TRBV7-8 and TRBJ1-4; D ambiguous. Germline CDR1 reads SGHVS; CDR2 reads FQNEAQ. This CDR3 comprises 13 residues. Trimming stripped 5 bases from V and 6 bases from J, with 10 bases between. As DNA, the CDR3 is TGTGCCAGCAGCCCCTCGAGAGATGAAAAACTGTTTTTT. This codes for CASSPSRDEKLFF. The entire variable domain, with the rest obtained from reference TRBV7-8 and TRBJ1-4, is as follows: GAGVSQSPRYKVAKRGQDVALRCDPISGHVSLFWYQQALGQGPEFLTYFQNEAQLDKSGLPSDRFFAERPEGSVSTLKIQRTQQEDSAVYLCASSPSRDEKLFFGSGTQLSVL.

V gene TRBV15 combines with J gene TRBJ2-6; D unresolved. The length of the CDR3 is 13 residues. Trimming left V 8 bases short and J 1 base short, with 6 bases between. CDR1 is LNHNV and CDR2 is YYDKDF in the germline V gene (reference sequence). The CDR3 bases are TGTGCCACCCGCGATTCTGGGGCCAACGTCCTGACTTTC. Its translation: CATRDSGANVLTF.

The rearrangement links TRBV4-1 to TRBJ2-1; tentative D call: TRBD2 (6 bases). V gave up 5 bases and J gave up 7 bases, with 18 bases separating them. There are 15 residues in the CDR3. Germline CDR1 reads MGHRA; CDR2 reads YSYEKL. CDR3 residues: CASSNPREVTNEQFF. As DNA, the CDR3 is TGCGCCAGCAGCAACCCCAGGGAGGTCACTAATGAGCAGTTCTTC.

This clonotype occurred many times. V gene TRBV7-2 combines with J gene TRBJ2-7; no clear D. The CDR3 extends over 14 amino acids. From germline, CDR1 is SGHTA and CDR2 FQGNSA. The germline V and J ends were trimmed by 2 bases and 3 bases, with 11 bases remaining between them. This CDR3 reads CASSLNRASYEQYF. CDR3 nucleotides: TGTGCCAGCAGCTTAAATCGGGCCAGCTACGAGCAGTACTTC. The full variable domain, its missing parts supplied by reference TRBV7-2 and TRBJ2-7, is GAGVSQSPSNKVTEKGKDVELRCDPISGHTALYWYRQSLGQGLEFLIYFQGNSAPDKSGLPSDRFSAERTGGSVSTLTIQRTQQEDSAVYLCASSLNRASYEQYFGPGTRLTVT.

The J gene is TRBJ2-1, the V gene TRBV7-8; 9 nucleotides align to TRBD2. This CDR3 region has 16 residues. CDR1 is SGHVS and CDR2 is FQNEAQ in the germline V gene. V lost 1 base, J lost 8 bases, and 9 bases stayed unmatched. CDR3 sequence reads: CASSLGGSSGIYEQFF. The CDR3 bases are TGTGCCAGCAGCTTAGGAGGATCTAGCGGGATTTATGAGCAGTTCTTC.

A few counts support this clonotype. This chain links TRBV7-8 with TRBJ2-2; 14 nucleotides agree with TRBD2. The CDR3 runs to 18 residues. CDR1 is SGHVS and CDR2 is FQNEAQ in the germline V gene. V lost 5 bases and J lost 6; bases outside the gene matches: 11. CDR3 sequence (DNA): TGTGCCAGCAGCCAAAGGACTAGCGGGAGGCTGCTACCCGGGGAGCTGTTTTTT. Residues: CASSQRTSGRLLPGELFF.

This chain connects TRBV18 to TRBJ2-7; D may be TRBD2 (7 bases). Trimming left V 3 bases short and J 3 bases short, with 15 bases between. The germline V gene encodes CDR1 KGHSH and CDR2 LQKENI. The CDR3 is 15 residues long. The CDR3 nucleotides are TGTGCCAGCTCACCCAAAACAGGGACTAACTACGAGCAGTACTTC. The encoded protein is CASSPKTGTNYEQYF.

This clonotype was picked up a small number of times. The chain is built from TRBV20-1 and TRBJ2-1; D gene unclear. Germline lookup yields CDR1 DFQATT and CDR2 SNEGSKA (reference sequence). V gave up 0 bases and J gave up 1 base, with 10 bases separating them. The CDR3 covers 15 residues. Here the CDR3 DNA reads TGCAGTGCTAGAGATGAACGCCGATCCTACAATGAGCAGTTCTTC. It specifies CSARDERRSYNEQFF.

The V and J genes are TRBV18 and TRBJ2-2; perhaps TRBD1 as D (5 bases). Germline CDR1 and CDR2: KGHSH and LQKENI. The V gene lost 2 bases and the J gene lost 3 bases, with 13 bases spanning the gap. The CDR3 sequence is 16 residues long. CDR3 in amino acids: CASSPLGRAYTGELFF. DNA for the CDR3: TGTGCCAGCTCACCATTGGGCAGGGCCTACACCGGGGAGCTGTTTTTT.

This clonotype has a handful of counts. V gene TRBV20-1 combines with J gene TRBJ1-4; TRBD1 might be the D (5 bases). Trimming removed 3 bases from V and 8 bases from J, with 22 bases in between. The CDR3 loop spans 16 amino acids. CDR1 DFQATT and CDR2 SNEGSKA come from the germline V gene (reference sequence). CDR3 nucleotide sequence: TGCAGTGCTAGTAAGGTCTTCGGGGGATCTCGGGAAAAACTGTTTTTT. It specifies CSASKVFGGSREKLFF.

This clonotype has a handful of counts. CDR3 sequence (DNA): TGTGCCAGCAGCTTATCTGCGGGAAACACTGAAGCTTTCTTT. Translating it yields CASSLSAGNTEAFF. This chain links TRBV7-2 with TRBJ1-1; D gene unclear. Trimming removed 2 bases from V and 2 bases from J, with 9 bases in between. The V gene's germline CDR1 is SGHTA and CDR2 FQGNSA. CDR3 length equals 14 residues.

The sample holds a few counts of this clonotype. J is TRBJ2-5 and V is TRBV7-9; D possibly corresponds to TRBD2 (5 bases). From germline, CDR1 is SEHNR and CDR2 FQNEAQ (reference sequence). The CDR3 loop spans 15 amino acids. Trimming left V 5 bases short and J 5 bases short, with 18 bases between. DNA of the CDR3: TGTGCCAGCAGCCATAGAACTAGAAATGAGGAGACCCAGTACTTC. The encoded protein is CASSHRTRNEETQYF.

The sample holds many counts of this clonotype. This chain links TRBV7-2 with TRBJ2-7; D may be TRBD2 (5 bases). Trimming took off 3 bases at V and 3 bases at J, with 9 bases between the two ends. The CDR3 has 13 residues. Looked up from germline, CDR1 is SGHTA and CDR2 is FQGNSA. CDR3 in DNA: TGTGCCAGCAGCTTCCCGGGGAGCTACGAGCAGTACTTC. Residues: CASSFPGSYEQYF.